Below, one T cell receptor (beta chain) is given with its context. This clonotype was found a few times. It lacks a known antigen. The sample holds no much larger clone one base away, and base qualities are not on file. From its cysteine to its phenylalanine, the CDR3 spans 15 amino acids. Of the read, only the CDR3 DNA is kept; its 45 bases are in frame from base 1. Sequences DFQATT (CDR1) and SNEGSKA (CDR2) are obtained from the germline V gene (reference sequence). Germline trimming amounts to 6 bases on V and 4 bases on J, with 9 as the count of junction bases outside the gene matches. This entry comes from a study of patients and donors after allogeneic stem cell transplantation (TCRdb year 2020). The library was made by RT-PCR. Sequencer: NextSeq 550. TCRdb took the public reads, trimmed them with fastp at Q25, ran MiXCR for clone calling and kept in-frame beta chains. Merged by CDR3 protein, the rows form single entries marked with the most common genes and DNA. The sample data list 85,000 to 90,000 distinct CDR3 sequences, and roughly 43% of these were observed just once. The biggest ten clones account for 61% of the sample.

Recombination linked TRBV20-1 to TRBJ1-3; TRBD1 fits 10 bases in the junction. The sequence was collected from a human donor who was either an allogeneic HSCT recipient or a stem cell or donor lymphocyte infusion donor (not recorded which). It is not recorded whose cells these are; they may come from a transplant donor. The sequenced material came from blood, either unsorted or a sorted T cell fraction (not recorded which). The nucleotide sequence reads as follows: TGCAGTGCCCTCCCGACAGGGGGCGACGGAAACACCATATATTTT. Translated, it reads CSALPTGGDGNTIYF.